This record covers a single T cell receptor beta chain. Its antigen is not known. TCRdb's copy holds only in-frame clones and misses some; the assay was immunoSEQ multiplex PCR. The repertoire holds 65,000 to 90,000 clones, roughly 87% seen once, with 0.53% in the top ten. The data stem from a study of OX40 agonist ivuxolimab in advanced cancers. The study's findings and limits: At 0.1 to 3.0 mg/kg, clonal expansion of CD4+ and CD8+ blood T cells had occurred by week 6.

CDR3 length equals 14 residues. Germline V gene sequence: CDR1 SGHRS, CDR2 YFSETQ. V was pared by 0 bases and J by 2 bases, with 9 bases between. The investigators sampled blood at baseline, at cycle 4 day 1, and at cycle 7 day 1. The sample consisted of CD4+ or CD8+ T cells sorted from blood, taken in a trial of the OX40 agonist ivuxolimab. V is TRBV5-1 and J is TRBJ2-7, with D tentatively TRBD2 (5 bases). This clonotype was obtained from an adult with an advanced solid tumor such as melanoma, head and neck, liver or kidney cancer. The CDR3 loop reads CASSLDGIPYEQYF. The CDR3, as DNA: TGCGCCAGCAGCTTGGACGGGATCCCCTACGAGCAGTACTTC. Full variable domain (rest looked up from reference TRBV5-1 and TRBJ2-7): KAGVTQTPRYLIKTRGQQVTLSCSPISGHRSVSWYQQTPGQGLQFLFEYFSETQRNKGNFPGRFSGRQFSNSRSEMNVSTLELGDSALYLCASSLDGIPYEQYFGPGTRLTVT.